This T cell receptor beta chain was sequenced in a study of T cell changes during pregnancy in multiple sclerosis. The CDR3 loop spans 15 amino acids. The V end was cut by 3 bases, the J end by 5 bases, with 13 bases between. Germline loops: CDR1 SGHTA, CDR2 FQGNSA. The data were produced by immunoSEQ multiplex PCR, yet TCRdb's version contains in-frame clones alone and is incomplete. This table has about 48,000 clones, approximately 85% appearing once. The TCR was taken from a female donor with multiple sclerosis, enrolled in a pregnancy study. This specimen consisted of CD4+ T cells from peripheral blood mononuclear cells, obtained in the second trimester of pregnancy. The V and J genes are TRBV7-2 and TRBJ1-4; D possibly corresponds to TRBD1 (5 bases). The DNA for the CDR3 is TGTGCCAGCAGCTTCCAGGGAGGTGGAAATGAAAAACTGTTTTTT. Translating gives CASSFQGGGNEKLFF.